A single sample gave rise to the 28 T cell receptor beta chains below, sequenced in a study of OX40 agonist ivuxolimab in advanced cancers. Data came from immunoSEQ multiplex PCR; TCRdb stores just in-frame clones and leaves some out. The sample records tens of thousands of clones, around 87% being singletons. The sample here was CD4+ or CD8+ T cells sorted from blood, taken in a trial of the OX40 agonist ivuxolimab. These receptors originate from an adult with an advanced solid tumor such as melanoma, head and neck, liver or kidney cancer.

The genes are TRBV28 and TRBJ2-3, with 7 nucleotides matching TRBD1. The CDR3 totals 15 residues. Trimming cost V 6 bases and J 4 bases; bases outside gene matches: 10. The germline gives CDR1 MDHEN, CDR2 SYDVKM. CDR3 sequence reads: CASRLGGRRADTQYF. The DNA of the CDR3 is TGTGCCAGCAGGCTAGGGGGCCGCCGGGCAGATACGCAGTATTTT.

This clone was picked up one time. The genes are TRBV7-6 and TRBJ1-2, with 8 positions matching TRBD1. In germline, CDR1 is SGHVS, CDR2 FNYEAQ. The trim removed 5 bases at V and 8 bases at J, leaving 10 bases unmatched. The CDR3 contains 14 residues. The CDR3 nucleotides read TGTGCCAGCAGCGGGAGACTTGACAGGGGAGGCTACACCTTC. It translates to CASSGRLDRGGYTF.

The rearrangement links TRBV9 to TRBJ1-3; TRBD1 might be the D (5 bases). This CDR3 spans 16 amino acids. Per the germline V gene, CDR1 is SGDLS and CDR2 is YYNGEE. The germline V and J ends were trimmed by 0 bases and 0 bases, with 10 bases remaining between them. CDR3 region: CASSVATGNSGNTIYF. As DNA, the CDR3 is TGTGCCAGCAGCGTAGCTACAGGCAACTCTGGAAACACCATATATTTT.

The chain is built from TRBV2 and TRBJ1-5; D remains unclear. The CDR3 loop spans 14 amino acids. The germline V gene has CDR1 SNHLY and CDR2 FYNNEI. Trimming pared 1 base from V and 3 bases from J, leaving 7 bases between. Here the CDR3 reads CASSEVQDNQPQHF. The CDR3 DNA reads TGTGCCAGCAGTGAAGTCCAGGACAATCAGCCCCAGCATTTT.

The rearrangement links TRBV11-3 to TRBJ2-3, with 9 bases that match TRBD2. After removal of 1 base from V and 4 bases from J, the junction contained 6 bases not matched to a gene. This CDR3 is built from 16 residues. Germline V gives CDR1 SGHNT, CDR2 YENEEA. The CDR3 sequence: CASSLGSSGNADTQYF. CDR3 bases: TGTGCCAGCAGCTTAGGGTCTAGCGGGAACGCAGATACGCAGTATTTT.

V gene TRBV6-1 combines with J gene TRBJ1-5; D call uncertain. Germline lookup yields CDR1 MNHNS and CDR2 SASEGT. CDR3 length: 13 amino acids. The V end lost 7 bases, the J end lost 6 bases, and 13 bases lay between the germline ends. CDR3 coding DNA: TGTGCCAGCAAAAACCCTAGTGGTCAGCCCCAGCATTTT. Translating gives CASKNPSGQPQHF.

The chain employs TRBV7-2 and TRBJ2-6; D is perhaps TRBD2 (6 bases). This CDR3 has 16 amino acids. V lost 2 bases and J 3 bases, leaving 11 bases between the germline ends. In germline, CDR1 is SGHTA, CDR2 FQGNSA. The CDR3 here is CASSLLAGRGANVLTF. The CDR3 DNA follows: TGTGCCAGCAGCTTATTGGCGGGGCGTGGGGCCAACGTCCTGACTTTC. The full variable domain, in which reference TRBV7-2 and TRBJ2-6 provide the parts outside the CDR3, is GAGVSQSPSNKVTEKGKDVELRCDPISGHTALYWYRQSLGQGLEFLIYFQGNSAPDKSGLPSDRFSAERTGGSVSTLTIQRTQQEDSAVYLCASSLLAGRGANVLTFGAGSRLTVL.

This clone came up a few times. The chain employs TRBV28 and TRBJ2-5; D remains unclear. Germline V CDR1 and CDR2: MDHEN, SYDVKM. V was clipped by 9 bases and J by 3 bases, with 14 bases between them. CDR3 length equals 13 residues. The CDR3 loop reads CASTSGGEETQYF. The DNA of the CDR3 is TGTGCCAGTACCTCCGGCGGAGAAGAGACCCAGTACTTC. The full variable domain, its missing parts supplied by reference TRBV28 and TRBJ2-5, is DVKVTQSSRYLVKRTGEKVFLECVQDMDHENMFWYRQDPGLGLRLIYFSYDVKMKEKGDIPEGYSVSREKKERFSLILESASTNQTSMYLCASTSGGEETQYFGPGTRLLVL.

This chain uses TRBV7-9 with TRBJ2-1; TRBD2 agrees at 8 bases. Germline CDR1 and CDR2: SEHNR and FQNEAQ (reference sequence). This CDR3 has 15 amino acids. V lost 2 bases, J lost 7 bases, and 7 bases stayed unmatched. As DNA, the CDR3 is TGTGCCAGCAGCTTAAAAGCGGGAGTGGGAAATGAGCAGTTCTTC. Protein sequence: CASSLKAGVGNEQFF.

This clone was detected a few times. V and J are TRBV7-2 and TRBJ2-5; 7 bases match TRBD1. CDR3 length equals 19 residues. With V trimmed by 5 bases and J by 4 bases, 22 bases remained unmatched. Germline lookup yields CDR1 SGHTA and CDR2 FQGNSA. The CDR3 DNA reads as TGTGCCAGCAGCCCGACCCATACCCGACAGGGCCCGGGCGCAGAGACCCAGTACTTC. It specifies CASSPTHTRQGPGAETQYF.

The chain carries TRBV7-2 and TRBJ2-4; TRBD1 matches at 12 bases. The germline V gene has CDR1 SGHTA and CDR2 FQGNSA. After removal of 8 bases from V and 5 bases from J, the junction contained 1 base not matched to a gene. The CDR3 runs 13 residues. The CDR3 spells CASGTGGQNIQYF. CDR3 nucleotides: TGTGCCAGCGGGACAGGGGGCCAAAACATTCAGTACTTC.

This clone was seen just once. The chain joins TRBV6-6 to TRBJ1-4, with 9 bases lining up with TRBD1. CDR3 length equals 16 residues. Looked up from germline, CDR1 is MNHNY and CDR2 is SVGAGI (reference sequence). Losses at the gene ends were 11 bases for V and 0 bases for J; bases not matched to a gene: 10. CDR3 nucleotide sequence: TGTGCCTGCACAGGGGGCAGATACACAACTAATGAAAAACTGTTTTTT. The encoded protein is CACTGGRYTTNEKLFF.

The V call is TRBV11-3, the J call TRBJ2-3, with 11 bases aligning to TRBD2. The CDR3 runs to 15 residues. Germline V gives CDR1 SGHNT, CDR2 YENEEA. J gave up 5 bases and V 4 bases, and 5 bases lay outside the gene matches. CDR3 bases: TGTGCCAGCAGCTCCTCCGGACTAGCGGGAGATACGCAGTATTTT. Amino acid sequence: CASSSSGLAGDTQYF. Drawing the rest from reference TRBV11-3 and TRBJ2-3, the complete variable domain is EAGVVQSPRYKIIEKKQPVAFWCNPISGHNTLYWYLQNLGQGPELLIRYENEEAVDDSQLPKDRFSAERLKGVDSTLKIQPAELGDSAVYLCASSSSGLAGDTQYFGPGTRLTVL.

The chain combines TRBV2 with TRBJ2-3; no clear D. The CDR3 has 13 residues. Germline V gene data show CDR1 as SNHLY and CDR2 as FYNNEI. V was shortened by 7 bases and J by 0 bases, with 8 bases between the two germline ends. CDR3 residues: CASIVESTDTQYF. DNA for the CDR3: TGTGCCAGCATCGTAGAAAGCACAGATACGCAGTATTTT. The full variable domain, in which reference TRBV2 and TRBJ2-3 provide the parts outside the CDR3, is EPEVTQTPSHQVTQMGQEVILRCVPISNHLYFYWYRQILGQKVEFLVSFYNNEISEKSEIFDDQFSVERPDGSNFTLKIRSTKLEDSAMYFCASIVESTDTQYFGPGTRLTVL.

V gene TRBV5-1 combines with J gene TRBJ1-4; D is perhaps TRBD1 (6 bases). Germline assignment: CDR1 SGHRS and CDR2 YFSETQ. V was clipped by 2 bases and J by 2 bases, with 10 bases between them. The CDR3 has 15 residues. Here the CDR3 reads CASSFGRGTNEKLFF. CDR3 sequence (DNA): TGCGCCAGCAGCTTCGGCAGGGGTACTAATGAAAAACTGTTTTTT.

This chain links TRBV30 with TRBJ1-2; unclear D gene. V gave up 0 bases and J gave up 2 bases, with 19 bases separating them. The CDR3 has 17 residues. CDR1 is GTSNPN, CDR2 SVGIG, per germline (reference sequence). The DNA of the CDR3 is TGTGCCTGGAGTGTACGTCCGCGCTGGAATCCCAACTATGGCTACACCTTC. This codes for CAWSVRPRWNPNYGYTF.

This sequence joins TRBV6-5 and TRBJ1-1, with a possible D match to TRBD1 (5 bases). Looked up from germline, CDR1 is MNHEY and CDR2 is SVGAGI. This CDR3 is built from 13 residues. Trimming took 2 bases from V and 4 from J, leaving 8 bases between them. The CDR3 coding sequence is TGTGCCAGCAGTTACCAGGGAGGCACTGAAGCTTTCTTT. It codes for CASSYQGGTEAFF.

The rearrangement uses TRBV29-1 and TRBJ2-1, with 7 positions matching TRBD2. V trimming: 2 bases; J trimming: 3 bases; junction bases outside the gene matches: 4. Germline CDR1 reads SQVTM; CDR2 reads ANQGSEA. The CDR3 runs 14 residues. The chain's CDR3 is CSVEPPSGYNEQFF. The CDR3, as DNA: TGCAGCGTTGAACCCCCTAGCGGCTACAATGAGCAGTTCTTC.

This clone was seen more than once but under ten times. The chain recombines TRBV4-1 with TRBJ1-1; no clear D gene. The CDR3 has 15 amino acids. Between the trimmed V and J ends, which lost 0 bases and 6 bases, there was a span of 14 bases. Germline assignment: CDR1 MGHRA and CDR2 YSYEKL. The CDR3 DNA follows: TGCGCCAGCAGCCAAGAAGGAATCGGGCTGGCTGAAGCTTTCTTT. The encoded protein is CASSQEGIGLAEAFF.

CDR3 sequence (DNA): TGTGCCAGCAGCCAAGACCGCGCGTTCCAAGAGACCCAGTACTTC. It is translated as CASSQDRAFQETQYF. The rearrangement joins TRBV14 to TRBJ2-5; D unresolved. V was clipped by 0 bases and J by 1 base, with 9 bases between them. Germline CDR1 SGHDN, CDR2 FVKESK. The CDR3 sequence is 15 residues long.

The chain is built from TRBV10-3 and TRBJ2-3; 7 nucleotides align to TRBD2. The CDR3 covers 15 residues. Trimming took 0 bases from V and 2 from J; bases not matched to a gene: 2. CDR1 is ENHRY and CDR2 is SYGVKD in the germline V gene. The CDR3 region has the DNA TGTGCCATCAGTGAGTCGGGAGGGGTCACAGATACGCAGTATTTT. Translating it yields CAISESGGVTDTQYF.

J is TRBJ1-3 and V is TRBV5-1; D call uncertain. The CDR3 is 15 amino acids. V lost 1 base and J lost 4, with 12 bases in between. Germline V gene sequence: CDR1 SGHRS, CDR2 YFSETQ. CDR3 protein: CASSLMGISGNTIYF. CDR3 in DNA: TGCGCCAGCAGCTTGATGGGGATTAGCGGAAACACCATATATTTT. Combining the CDR3 with reference TRBV5-1 and TRBJ1-3 gives the whole variable domain KAGVTQTPRYLIKTRGQQVTLSCSPISGHRSVSWYQQTPGQGLQFLFEYFSETQRNKGNFPGRFSGRQFSNSRSEMNVSTLELGDSALYLCASSLMGISGNTIYFGEGSWLTVV.

V gene TRBV6-6 combines with J gene TRBJ2-7; 10 bases match TRBD1. The germline CDR1 and CDR2 sequences are MNHNY and SVGAGI (reference sequence). V lost 0 bases and J lost 4; bases outside the gene matches: 6. This CDR3 has 16 residues. As DNA, the CDR3 is TGTGCCAGCAGTTACTCCGGGGACAGGGGAACATACGAGCAGTACTTC. Its translation is CASSYSGDRGTYEQYF.

This rearrangement joins TRBV4-2 to TRBJ2-2; 14 nucleotides line up with TRBD2. Losses at the gene ends were 5 bases for V and 2 bases for J; bases not matched to a gene: 10. Germline CDR1 is LGHNA and CDR2 is YNFKEQ. There are 19 residues in the CDR3. For the CDR3, the DNA is TGTGCCAGCAGCGAAGGTCCCGGGACTAGCGGGAGAAACACCGGGGAGCTGTTTTTT. Protein product: CASSEGPGTSGRNTGELFF.

The chain couples TRBV28 to TRBJ1-3; no clear D. The CDR3 totals 14 residues. V was pared by 2 bases and J by 0 bases, with 5 bases between. CDR1 MDHEN and CDR2 SYDVKM come from the germline V gene. The CDR3, as DNA: TGTGCCAGCAGTTTACAGCACTCTGGAAACACCATATATTTT. Amino acids: CASSLQHSGNTIYF.

V usage is TRBV7-8 and J usage is TRBJ1-1, with D possibly TRBD1 on 6 matching bases. Between the trimmed V and J ends, which lost 5 bases and 5 bases, there was a span of 21 bases. CDR3 size: 16 residues. Germline lookup yields CDR1 SGHVS and CDR2 FQNEAQ. The CDR3 spells CASSTHRVPGSTEAFF. The DNA of the CDR3 is TGTGCCAGCAGCACCCACAGGGTTCCTGGGAGTACTGAAGCTTTCTTT. Together with reference TRBV7-8 and TRBJ1-1, the CDR3 gives the full variable domain: GAGVSQSPRYKVAKRGQDVALRCDPISGHVSLFWYQQALGQGPEFLTYFQNEAQLDKSGLPSDRFFAERPEGSVSTLKIQRTQQEDSAVYLCASSTHRVPGSTEAFFGQGTRLTVV.

The chain employs TRBV5-6 and TRBJ2-5, with 7 bases identical to TRBD2. V was pared by 5 bases and J by 0 bases, with 7 bases of the junction left unmatched. The CDR3 contains 15 residues. Germline V gene data show CDR1 as SGHDT and CDR2 as YYEEEE. As DNA, the CDR3 is TGTGCCAGCAGTTTAATTAGCGGGTACCAAGAGACCCAGTACTTC. This translates into CASSLISGYQETQYF.

The V gene is TRBV19, the J gene TRBJ1-2; TRBD1 matches 8 bases. Trimming at V came to 6 bases and at J to 3 bases, leaving 3 bases not matched to a gene. CDR3 length equals 13 residues. CDR1 is LNHDA, CDR2 SQIVND, per germline (reference sequence). The CDR3 is CASRMTGDYGYTF. The CDR3 DNA is TGTGCCAGTAGAATGACAGGGGACTATGGCTACACCTTC.